The clone carrying this TCR beta chain came up a few times. CDR3 size: 14 residues. The V gene end was trimmed by 5 bases and the J gene end by 2 bases; junction bases not matched to a gene: 4. The entry originates in a study of T-cell reconstitution after alpha-beta-depleted transplantation in children. Unique molecular identifiers were incorporated into the prepared TCRbeta library. Using its own MiXCR run on the PCR reads, TCRdb lists one record per CDR3 protein. The sample carries about 370,000 distinct CDR3 sequences, about 20% recorded once. This TCR derives from a human donor who donated a stem cell graft to a child with acute myeloid leukemia. This sequence joins TRBV12-3 or TRBV12-4 and TRBJ1-1, with 8 bases identical to TRBD1. The material was PBMCs from the stem cell graft donor, obtained from the stem cell graft. The CDR3 loop is CASSRTGRNTEAFF. In nucleotides, the CDR3 is TGTGCCAGCAGTCGGACAGGGCGCAACACTGAAGCTTTCTTT.